These 12 T cell receptor beta chains share one sample of origin, sequenced in a study of PD-L1 blockade in urothelial cancer. Produced via immunoSEQ multiplex PCR; TCRdb's table is partial and in-frame only. Of 17,000 or so clones in the sample, 87% were seen once. This specimen consisted of PBMCs, obtained around atezolizumab (anti-PD-L1) treatment. All receptors derive from a man aged 45 to 65 with urothelial cancer.

The CDR3 protein is CASKPGLVHNEQFF. The CDR3 DNA is TGTGCCAGCAAACCGGGACTAGTGCACAATGAGCAGTTCTTC. The rearrangement uses TRBV7-2 and TRBJ2-1, with 8 bases aligning to TRBD2. The CDR3 has 14 residues. CDR1 is SGHTA and CDR2 is FQGNSA in the germline V gene. V was pared by 7 bases and J by 5 bases, with 7 bases of the junction left unmatched.

The rearrangement joins TRBV7-2 to TRBJ2-7; perhaps TRBD2 as D (6 bases). The CDR3 contains 14 residues. Germline assignment: CDR1 SGHTA and CDR2 FQGNSA. Between the trimmed V and J ends, which lost 5 bases and 0 bases, there was a span of 11 bases. CDR3 sequence reads: CASSHDGGSYEQYF. Written as DNA, the CDR3 is TGTGCCAGCAGCCACGACGGGGGCTCCTACGAGCAGTACTTC.

The chain employs TRBV5-4 and TRBJ2-7; D is perhaps TRBD2 (6 bases). This CDR3 spans 14 amino acids. Germline V gives CDR1 SGHNT, CDR2 YYREEE (reference sequence). Trimming shortened V by 4 bases and J by 6 bases, and 17 bases separated the two germline ends. CDR3 region: CASSLTGSKVEQYF. Written as DNA, the CDR3 is TGTGCCAGCAGCCTTACCGGGAGTAAGGTCGAGCAGTACTTC.

V is TRBV19 and J is TRBJ2-7; D is perhaps TRBD1 (5 bases). The length of the CDR3 is 13 residues. Germline assignment: CDR1 LNHDA and CDR2 SQIVND (reference sequence). Trimming removed 6 bases at V and 2 bases at J, with 11 bases between. This CDR3 is CASRKATAYEQYF. DNA of the CDR3: TGTGCCAGTAGAAAGGCGACAGCCTACGAGCAGTACTTC.

This clone was seen a handful of times. The rearrangement joins TRBV7-9 to TRBJ1-3, with D perhaps matching TRBD1 (5 bases). With 4 bases removed from V and 3 bases from J, the gap between germline ends came to 13 bases. Germline-derived CDR1 and CDR2 are SEHNR and FQNEAQ (reference sequence). The CDR3 runs to 15 residues. The CDR3: CASSSTAFVGNTIYF. Written as DNA, the CDR3 is TGTGCCAGCAGCTCGACAGCGTTTGTTGGAAACACCATATATTTT.

The sample holds one count of this clone. Because the CDR3's place on the DNA is in doubt, the DNA is left out and the CDR3 is given as listed by TCRdb. The chain uses TRBV23-1 and TRBJ2-7; the D segment call TRBD1 is taken from the table without a DNA check. TRBV23-1 is an ORF, with its function uncertain. The CDR3 is made up of 15 amino acids, end residues included. The CDR3 spells CASSQYPDRVCQQYF.

The J gene is TRBJ2-5, the V gene TRBV7-9; D is unclear. CDR1 is SEHNR and CDR2 is FQNEAQ in the germline V gene (reference sequence). This CDR3 is built from 15 residues. The V gene lost 1 base and the J gene lost 1 base, with 10 bases spanning the gap. The CDR3 nucleotides read TGTGCCAGCAGCTTAGGCCCTACCCCCCAAGAGACCCAGTACTTC. Amino acid sequence: CASSLGPTPQETQYF.

This rearrangement joins TRBV7-6 to TRBJ2-1; D possibly corresponds to TRBD2 (5 bases). Per the germline V gene, CDR1 is SGHVS and CDR2 is FNYEAQ. This CDR3 spans 13 amino acids. The V end was cut by 1 base, the J end by 7 bases, with 8 bases between. CDR3 nucleotide sequence: TGTGCCAGCAGCTTAGTCGGCGGGAATGAGCAGTTCTTC. Encoded protein: CASSLVGGNEQFF.

This chain connects TRBV7-7 to TRBJ2-7, with 8 nucleotides matching TRBD1. Germline loops: CDR1 SSHAT, CDR2 FNYEAQ (reference sequence). V shed 3 bases and J 3 bases; nucleotides not matched to a gene: 7. CDR3 length: 15 residues. CDR3 sequence reads: CASSLDLRGHYEQYF. The CDR3 DNA sequence: TGTGCCAGCAGCTTGGATCTCAGGGGGCACTACGAGCAGTACTTC. The variable domain in full, with the rest retrieved from reference TRBV7-7 and TRBJ2-7, is GAGVSQSPRYKVTKRGQDVTLRCDPISSHATLYWYQQALGQGPEFLTYFNYEAQPDKSGLPSDRFSAERPEGSISTLTIQRTEQRDSAMYRCASSLDLRGHYEQYFGPGTRLTVT.

The chain carries TRBV6-5 and TRBJ1-2; 10 bases map to TRBD1. Germline V gives CDR1 MNHEY, CDR2 SVGAGI. The CDR3 covers 15 residues. With V trimmed by 2 bases and J by 3 bases, 3 bases remained unmatched. CDR3 protein: CASSYRDRGYYGYTF. CDR3 sequence (DNA): TGTGCCAGCAGTTACAGGGACAGGGGCTACTATGGCTACACCTTC.

The J gene is TRBJ2-5, the V gene TRBV9; TRBD2 might be the D (6 bases). Germline CDR1 reads SGDLS; CDR2 reads YYNGEE. This CDR3 comprises 16 residues. V lost 3 bases to trimming and J lost 4 bases, with 19 bases between them. CDR3 DNA: TGTGCCAGCAGCGCACTGGGCGCGGGGTCGGGAGAGACCCAGTACTTC. Translating gives CASSALGAGSGETQYF.

The chain recombines TRBV28 with TRBJ2-7, with TRBD1 matching over 9 bases. Germline lookup yields CDR1 MDHEN and CDR2 SYDVKM. The length of the CDR3 is 15 residues. The J segment lost 9 bases and the V segment lost 6 bases, leaving 15 bases of the junction unmatched. CDR3 protein: CASSPPGQGFSGQYF. CDR3 sequence (DNA): TGTGCCAGCAGCCCCCCGGGACAGGGTTTCTCCGGGCAGTACTTC.